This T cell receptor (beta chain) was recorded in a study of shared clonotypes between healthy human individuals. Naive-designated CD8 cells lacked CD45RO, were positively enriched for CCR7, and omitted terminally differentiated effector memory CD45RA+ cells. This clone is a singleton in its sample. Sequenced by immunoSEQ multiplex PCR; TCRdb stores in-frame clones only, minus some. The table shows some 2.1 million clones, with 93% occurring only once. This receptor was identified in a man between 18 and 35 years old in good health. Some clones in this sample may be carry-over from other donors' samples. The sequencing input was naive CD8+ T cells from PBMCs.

CDR3: CAISESPAGTGPNTGELFF. The CDR3 DNA sequence: TGTGCCATCAGTGAGTCACCGGCGGGGACAGGACCGAACACCGGGGAGCTGTTTTTT. V and J are TRBV10-3 and TRBJ2-2; TRBD1 matches 8 bases. Germline V gives CDR1 ENHRY, CDR2 SYGVKD. J was trimmed by 0 bases and V by 0 bases; bases with no gene match: 9. This CDR3 is built from 19 residues.